This TCR beta chain was retrieved from a study of PD-1 blockade in classical Hodgkin lymphoma. General study results and limits: Reported baseline diversity: healthy donors highest, relapsed/refractory patients lowest.

Time point reported: cycle 4 day 1 (C4D1), after 6 weeks of nivolumab. Relapse was seen in all patients after autologous stem cell transplantation, and brentuximab vedotin exposure was variable. Profiled with immunoSEQ multiplex PCR; TCRdb holds only in-frame clones, not every one. This sample has roughly 51,000 clones, with 65% to 80% found just once. Note on this clone: Its target is not known.

Looked up from germline, CDR1 is MNHEY and CDR2 is SMNVEV (reference sequence). The V and J ends lost 5 bases and 2 bases respectively, with 19 bases between them. The CDR3 has 17 amino acids. V gene TRBV27 combines with J gene TRBJ2-1; D might be TRBD1 (6 bases). The receptor comes from a human donor with classical Hodgkin lymphoma. The sample in question was peripheral blood mononuclear cells (PBMCs), obtained before the fourth cycle of nivolumab. Here the CDR3 DNA reads TGTGCCAGCAGTCCGAAACAGGGCCTAGATACCTACAATGAGCAGTTCTTC. This codes for CASSPKQGLDTYNEQFF.